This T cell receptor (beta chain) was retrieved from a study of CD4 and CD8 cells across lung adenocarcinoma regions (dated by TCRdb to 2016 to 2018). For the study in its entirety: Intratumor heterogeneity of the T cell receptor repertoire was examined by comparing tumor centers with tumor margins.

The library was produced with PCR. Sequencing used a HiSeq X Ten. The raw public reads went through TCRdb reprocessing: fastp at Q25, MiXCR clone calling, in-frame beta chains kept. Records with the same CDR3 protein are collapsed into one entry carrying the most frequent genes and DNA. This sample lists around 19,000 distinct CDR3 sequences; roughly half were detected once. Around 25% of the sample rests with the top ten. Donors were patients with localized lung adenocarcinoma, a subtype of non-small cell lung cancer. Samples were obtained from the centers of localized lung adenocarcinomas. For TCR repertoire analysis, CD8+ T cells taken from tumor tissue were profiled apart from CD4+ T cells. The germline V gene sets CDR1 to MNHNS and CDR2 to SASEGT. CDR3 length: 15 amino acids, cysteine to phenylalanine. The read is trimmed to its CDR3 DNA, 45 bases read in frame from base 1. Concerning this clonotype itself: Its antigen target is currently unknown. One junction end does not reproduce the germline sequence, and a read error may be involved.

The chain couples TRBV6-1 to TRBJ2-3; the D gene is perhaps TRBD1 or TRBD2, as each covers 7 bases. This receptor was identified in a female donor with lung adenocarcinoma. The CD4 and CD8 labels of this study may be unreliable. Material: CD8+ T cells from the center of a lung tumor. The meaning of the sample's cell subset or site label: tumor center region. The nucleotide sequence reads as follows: TGTGCCAGGAGGCAGGGGGGGGGCGACCAAGATACCCAGTATTTC. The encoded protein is CARRQGGGDQDTQYF.